One sample yielded the 26 T cell receptor beta chains listed below, sequenced in a study of control samples from healthy donors and cancer patients. The table came from immunoSEQ multiplex PCR; TCRdb's copy has only in-frame clones and leaves some out. Its table records 150,000 to 200,000 clones. The sequenced sample consisted of blood. These receptor sequences come from a woman aged 30 to 39 in good health.

This chain uses TRBV6-1 with TRBJ1-2; D is possibly TRBD1 (5 bases). CDR1 and CDR2 (germline): MNHNS, SASEGT. There are 13 residues in the CDR3. V was clipped by 1 base and J by 8 bases, with 11 bases between them. In DNA, the CDR3 is TGTGCCAGCAGTGAAGAGTGGGGCCGGGGCTACACCTTC. It is translated as CASSEEWGRGYTF.

The chain combines TRBV6-2 or TRBV6-3 with TRBJ1-4; D gene uncertain. Germline V gene data show CDR1 as MNHEY and CDR2 as SVGEGT. V was cut by 2 bases and J by 0 bases, with 7 bases left in between. The length of the CDR3 is 15 residues. CDR3 DNA sequence: TGTGCCAGCAGTTACGGGCAGGCAACTAATGAAAAACTGTTTTTT. Protein: CASSYGQATNEKLFF.

The V call is TRBV19, the J call TRBJ2-7; perhaps D is TRBD1 or TRBD2 (5 bases each). CDR3 length: 15 residues. The V and J ends lost 4 bases and 0 bases respectively, with 13 bases between them. Germline V lookup: CDR1 LNHDA, CDR2 SQIVND (reference sequence). The CDR3 here is CASSTGPGPSYEQYF. DNA for the CDR3: TGTGCCAGTAGTACAGGGCCGGGACCCTCCTACGAGCAGTACTTC.

The rearrangement joins TRBV6-4 to TRBJ2-7; the D gene is possibly TRBD1 (5 bases). CDR1 is MRHNA, CDR2 SNTAGT, per germline. The V gene lost 2 bases and the J gene lost 5 bases, with 10 bases spanning the gap. There are 13 residues in the CDR3. The CDR3 loop is CASSDGQGHEQYF. For the CDR3, the DNA is TGTGCCAGCAGTGACGGGCAGGGCCACGAGCAGTACTTC.

This chain links TRBV11-3 with TRBJ1-1; D is unresolved. Germline CDR1 is SGHNT and CDR2 is YENEEA. CDR3 size: 14 residues. The germline V and J ends were trimmed by 4 bases and 3 bases, with 12 bases remaining between them. For the CDR3, the DNA is TGTGCCAGCAGCTCCCACGACGCGGACACTGAAGCTTTCTTT. It codes for CASSSHDADTEAFF.

This sequence joins TRBV6-5 and TRBJ1-2; tentative D call: TRBD1 (6 bases). This CDR3 spans 15 amino acids. V was pared by 2 bases and J by 8 bases, with 18 bases between. CDR1 and CDR2 (germline): MNHEY, SVGAGI. The CDR3 coding sequence is TGTGCCAGCAGTTACGTCGGGACGACAGGAGACGGCTACACCTTC. Translation gives CASSYVGTTGDGYTF.

The chain uses TRBV10-3 and TRBJ2-4, with 7 bases lining up with TRBD2. With V trimmed by 1 base and J by 4 bases, 7 bases remained unmatched. This CDR3 contains 16 residues. Germline V gene lookup returns CDR1 ENHRY and CDR2 SYGVKD. The CDR3 is CAISEWSGGGKNIQYF. Here the CDR3 DNA reads TGTGCCATCAGTGAGTGGAGTGGGGGGGGAAAAAACATTCAGTACTTC.

V and J are TRBV4-1 and TRBJ2-7; the D gene is possibly TRBD2 (5 bases). The germline V gene encodes CDR1 MGHRA and CDR2 YSYEKL. Trimming shortened V by 3 bases and J by 3 bases, and 15 bases separated the two germline ends. This CDR3 has 15 residues. The CDR3 nucleotides are TGCGCCAGCAGCCAGGCCCCGGGATATGGCTACGAGCAGTACTTC. Translating it yields CASSQAPGYGYEQYF.

The chain couples TRBV28 to TRBJ1-6; D is uncertain. Trimming removed 2 bases from V and 7 bases from J, with 15 bases in between. Germline CDR1 MDHEN, CDR2 SYDVKM. CDR3 length equals 16 residues. CDR3 region: CASSLIIGSSNSPLHF. As DNA, the CDR3 is TGTGCCAGCAGTTTAATCATCGGCAGTTCAAATTCACCCCTCCACTTT.

The chain has TRBV18 and TRBJ2-1; the match to TRBD1 covers 7 bases. Germline V gene lookup returns CDR1 KGHSH and CDR2 LQKENI. The CDR3 loop spans 18 amino acids. After removal of 3 bases from V and 6 bases from J, the junction contained 17 bases not matched to a gene. In nucleotides, the CDR3 is TGTGCCAGCTCACCGACACAAGCGAGGGGGCGTCTTAGCAATGAGCAGTTCTTC. Translating gives CASSPTQARGRLSNEQFF. The full variable domain, completed using reference TRBV18 and TRBJ2-1, is NAGVMQNPRHLVRRRGQEARLRCSPMKGHSHVYWYRQLPEEGLKFMVYLQKENIIDESGMPKERFSAEFPKEGPSILRIQQVVRGDSAAYFCASSPTQARGRLSNEQFFGPGTRLTVL.

The chain is built from TRBV28 and TRBJ1-2, with 8 bases identical to TRBD1. The CDR3 is 14 amino acids. Trimming took 5 bases from V and 5 from J; bases not matched to a gene: 7. CDR1 and CDR2 from the germline V gene are MDHEN and SYDVKM. CDR3 protein: CASSLGQGPYGYTF. For the CDR3, the DNA is TGTGCCAGCAGTCTAGGACAGGGCCCGTATGGCTACACCTTC.

V is TRBV5-4 and J is TRBJ1-2; D unresolved. With 9 bases removed from V and 7 bases from J, the gap between germline ends came to 28 bases. The CDR3 contains 16 residues. The germline CDR1 and CDR2 sequences are SGHNT and YYREEE (reference sequence). The CDR3 sequence is CATSLRVRAISFGYTF. In DNA form, the CDR3 reads TGTGCCACCTCCTTGAGGGTCCGCGCGATCTCGTTTGGCTACACCTTC.

The chain's CDR3 is CASSLDRVYGYTF. In DNA form, the CDR3 reads TGTGCCAGCAGCCTAGACAGGGTCTATGGCTACACCTTC. This chain joins TRBV5-6 and TRBJ1-2, with TRBD1 identical over 7 bases. The CDR3 runs to 13 residues. With 4 bases clipped from V and 4 bases from J, the junction kept 4 bases outside the gene matches. The germline gives CDR1 SGHDT, CDR2 YYEEEE.

J is TRBJ1-5 and V is TRBV28, with 9 positions matching TRBD1. CDR1 and CDR2 from the germline V gene are MDHEN and SYDVKM. V lost 5 bases, J lost 6 bases, and 8 bases stayed unmatched. The CDR3 covers 15 residues. CDR3 DNA sequence: TGTGCCAGCAGTGCCCCGGGACAGGGTTTTCAGCCCCAGCATTTT. The encoded protein is CASSAPGQGFQPQHF.

The chain recombines TRBV9 with TRBJ2-3; D is possibly TRBD1 (6 bases). Germline assignment: CDR1 SGDLS and CDR2 YYNGEE. The CDR3 length is 13 residues. V lost 3 bases and J 1 base, leaving 6 bases between the germline ends. CDR3 sequence (DNA): TGTGCCAGCAGCGCAGGGGGCACAGATACGCAGTATTTT. This codes for CASSAGGTDTQYF.

The chain employs TRBV7-9 and TRBJ2-3; no clear D. Germline CDR1 and CDR2: SEHNR and FQNEAQ (reference sequence). This CDR3 comprises 14 residues. The V and J ends lost 2 bases and 2 bases respectively, with 8 bases between them. The CDR3 region has the DNA TGTGCCAGCAGCTTATTCTTCAACACAGATACGCAGTATTTT. Protein sequence: CASSLFFNTDTQYF.

The V and J genes are TRBV5-1 and TRBJ1-6; TRBD1 aligns across 11 bases. V trimming: 1 base; J trimming: 10 bases; junction bases outside the gene matches: 10. The CDR3 is 17 residues long. In germline, CDR1 is SGHRS, CDR2 YFSETQ. DNA for the CDR3: TGCGCCAGCAGCTTGAACCCGGGACAGGGGGAAGGATCACCCCTCCACTTT. This sequence encodes CASSLNPGQGEGSPLHF.

The chain uses TRBV20-1 and TRBJ2-7, with 7 bases identical to TRBD1. This CDR3 is 15 amino acids long. Per germline, CDR1 DFQATT and CDR2 SNEGSKA (reference sequence). V was pared by 3 bases and J by 4 bases, with 12 bases of the junction left unmatched. The CDR3 nucleotides are TGCAGTGCTAGTGTTCGGGGCAGGGGGAAATACGAGCAGTACTTC. As protein: CSASVRGRGKYEQYF.

The chain employs TRBV10-3 and TRBJ2-1, with D perhaps TRBD2 (6 bases). The CDR3 is 14 amino acids. Trimming removed 7 bases at V and 5 bases at J, with 15 bases between. CDR1 and CDR2 from the germline V gene are ENHRY and SYGVKD. In nucleotides, the CDR3 is TGTGCCATCACGGAGGGAGGAGGTGACAATGAGCAGTTCTTC. It specifies CAITEGGGDNEQFF.

The chain joins TRBV7-9 to TRBJ1-4; D gene ambiguous. The CDR3 length is 13 residues. The germline V gene encodes CDR1 SEHNR and CDR2 FQNEAQ (reference sequence). Trimming removed 0 bases from V and 5 bases from J, with 4 bases in between. CDR3: CASSLAVNEKLFF. The CDR3 coding sequence is TGTGCCAGCAGCTTAGCTGTCAATGAAAAACTGTTTTTT.

The chain recombines TRBV5-6 with TRBJ2-3; 7 positions match TRBD1. The CDR3 runs to 13 residues. Looked up from germline, CDR1 is SGHDT and CDR2 is YYEEEE. Trimming removed 4 bases from V and 8 bases from J; junction bases left unmatched: 7. The CDR3 is CASSPTTGSTQYF. The CDR3 region has the DNA TGTGCCAGCAGCCCCACGACAGGGAGTACGCAGTATTTT.

The rearrangement uses TRBV2 and TRBJ1-1; D remains ambiguous. The V end was cut by 2 bases, the J end by 5 bases, with 15 bases between. Germline loops: CDR1 SNHLY, CDR2 FYNNEI. This CDR3 region has 15 residues. The CDR3 protein is CASSELKPWETEAFF. The DNA of the CDR3 is TGTGCCAGCAGTGAATTAAAACCCTGGGAAACTGAAGCTTTCTTT.

The chain links TRBV7-9 to TRBJ2-7; no clear D gene. The CDR3 spans 15 residues. The V end lost 4 bases, the J end lost 5 bases, and 18 bases lay between the germline ends. Germline CDR1 SEHNR, CDR2 FQNEAQ (reference sequence). The DNA for the CDR3 is TGTGCCAGCAGCTCCCCTCCTCTCTCTCTGGACGAGCAGTACTTC. Its protein product is CASSSPPLSLDEQYF.

The rearrangement joins TRBV6-1 to TRBJ1-1; D is unclear. The CDR3 has 15 residues. Trimming cost V 0 bases and J 1 base, with 9 bases left between them. Germline assignment: CDR1 MNHNS and CDR2 SASEGT. The CDR3 coding sequence is TGTGCCAGCAGTGAAGCGCCCCAGACGAACACTGAAGCTTTCTTT. It translates to CASSEAPQTNTEAFF.

The chain has TRBV4-2 and TRBJ2-2, with 13 positions matching TRBD2. This CDR3 is built from 17 residues. CDR1 is LGHNA and CDR2 is YNFKEQ in the germline V gene. V shed 4 bases and J 8 bases; nucleotides not matched to a gene: 10. Here the CDR3 reads CASSPFPGLAGKGELFF. For the CDR3, the DNA is TGTGCCAGCAGCCCCTTTCCGGGACTAGCGGGGAAGGGGGAGCTGTTTTTT.

The CDR3 DNA follows: TGTGCCAGTCAACTGGGCATGAACACTGAAGCTTTCTTT. Residues: CASQLGMNTEAFF. The chain couples TRBV19 to TRBJ1-1; D not certain. In germline, CDR1 is LNHDA, CDR2 SQIVND (reference sequence). The CDR3 totals 13 residues. The germline V and J ends were trimmed by 8 bases and 0 bases, with 10 bases remaining between them.